This TCR beta chain was profiled in a study of cytomegalovirus exposure and HLA in healthy donors. Both 60 Vbeta primers and 13 Jbeta primers went into the PCR. TCRdb keeps only in-frame clones here, not all; method: immunoSEQ multiplex PCR. The table lists 100,000 to 150,000 clones, about 79% of them singletons. On this clone: Its antigen is currently unknown.

General study results and limits: It emerged from a later analysis that several of the most significant clusters appeared to be linked to common viral pathogens. Exclusion applied to some V segments, including TRBV6-2 and TRBV6-3, as they were indistinguishable. A likely sequencing artifact accounted for one observed cluster of highly shared sequence variants. Available immune exposure information covered CMV serostatus only.

Losses at the gene ends were 6 bases for V and 4 bases for J; bases not matched to a gene: 7. This CDR3 region has 14 residues. Germline CDR1 reads MNHEY; CDR2 reads SMNVEV (reference sequence). This receptor was taken from a woman between 50 and 59 years old in good health and CMV-seronegative. Input material: PBMCs. The chain recombines TRBV27 with TRBJ2-7; 9 bases are a match to TRBD1. The CDR3, as DNA: TGTGCCAGCAGCCCCGGGACAGGGCTATACGAGCAGTACTTC. Its translation: CASSPGTGLYEQYF.